This TCR beta chain stems from a study of glioma-infiltrating T cells. Germline loops: CDR1 MNHNS, CDR2 SASEGT. V gave up 6 bases and J gave up 2 bases, with 17 bases separating them. CDR3 length: 16 residues. Using RNA template, CDR3s of TCR alpha and beta were amplified with iRepertoire arm-PCR. Tissue mRNA or PBMC total RNA, roughly 85-450 ng, went into one-step reverse transcription and amplification. From the multiplex PCR reads, TCRdb called clonotypes with MiXCR, one entry per CDR3 protein. The repertoire has tens of thousands of distinct CDR3 sequences, less than 30% of them found once; the top ten carry 6.7%. The study's findings and limits: Non-neoplastic patients had below-expected tissue-blood divergence, while all gliomas exceeded expectation.

As regards this clonotype: The antigen is not known. Given a much more abundant clone one base away, this may be a read error.

The origin of this receptor is a human donor with low-grade glioma or glioblastoma, undergoing nonglioma brain surgery, or in good health (not recorded which). The V and J genes are TRBV6-1 and TRBJ2-1; TRBD2 might be the D (6 bases). Material for sequencing was glioma tissue, nonneoplastic brain tissue, or PBMCs (not recorded which). CDR3 in amino acids: CASRSRLVATYNEQFF. In nucleotides, the CDR3 is TGTGCCAGCAGGTCCCGACTAGTAGCCACCTACAATGAGCAGTTCTTC.